This record looks at one TCR beta chain sequence and its context. What it recognizes is unknown. The data originate from a study of shared clonotypes between healthy human individuals. For the study at large: Researchers assigned three CD4 naive, three CD4 memory, two CD8 naive and one CD8 memory plate to each donor. Study-level findings and limits: Larger estimated richness was generally recorded for naive subsets relative to memory subsets.

Profiling relied on immunoSEQ multiplex PCR, and the TCRdb table lists in-frame clones only, not all of them. The repertoire holds around 1.6 million clones, with roughly 98% as singletons. CDR3 length: 15 residues. Germline CDR1 is LNHNV and CDR2 is YYDKDF (reference sequence). The V segment lost 5 bases and the J segment 0 bases; nucleotides outside the gene matches: 3. Naive CD45RA+ and memory CD45RA-negative subsets were split from CD4+ cells. The chain uses TRBV15 and TRBJ2-4, with 8 bases fitting TRBD2. The sequence was collected from a man in his thirties or forties in good health. The material sequenced was naive CD4+ T cells sorted from blood. Stated subset: CD45RA+ positively selected. CDR3: CATSPGGEAKNIQYF. The DNA of the CDR3 is TGTGCCACCAGCCCCGGGGGGGAAGCCAAAAACATTCAGTACTTC.